The present T cell receptor (beta chain) was sequenced within a study of T cell clones after liver transplantation. The V and J ends lost 3 bases and 4 bases respectively, with 15 bases between them. The CDR3 runs 15 residues. CDR1 and CDR2 from the germline V gene are SGHTA and FQGNSA. Method: immunoSEQ multiplex PCR; TCRdb's copy keeps in-frame clones and lacks some. This table holds 75,000 to 95,000 clones, approximately 81% found once. The specimen was CD4+ T cells from blood, collected around 50 months after liver transplant. The source of this sequence is a human patient who received a liver transplant. A subset of T cells may come from the graft donor. The chain is built from TRBV7-2 and TRBJ2-5; D possibly corresponds to TRBD1 (6 bases). CDR3 sequence reads: CASSFVQARGETQYF. The CDR3 nucleotides are TGTGCCAGCAGCTTCGTACAGGCCAGGGGAGAGACCCAGTACTTC.